Listed here are 4 T cell receptor beta chains from one sample, sequenced in a study of PD-1 blockade in mismatch repair-deficient tumors (dated by TCRdb to 2017 to 2019). The library was generated by the immunoSEQ multiplex PCR assay. In TCRdb, the immuneACCESS table is reduced to in-frame sequences with V and J assigned. These tables do not hold every clone; where another copy was compared, an unresolved V gene accounts for under half, and the others remain unexplained. The sample profile shows around 130,000 clones; more than 70% of them were found once. In total, the top ten clones hold about 11% of the sample. The material sequenced was peripheral blood, taken approximately 72 weeks after starting pembrolizumab. Receptor source: an adult with mismatch repair-deficient cancer.

The chain carries TRBV7-9 and TRBJ2-7; 8 bases are a match to TRBD2. V lost 5 bases to trimming and J lost 4 bases; unmatched junction nucleotides: 10. CDR1 SEHNR and CDR2 FQNEAQ come from the germline V gene (reference sequence). This CDR3 has 15 residues. The CDR3 loop is CASSRATSDLYEQYF. The CDR3 DNA reads TGTGCCAGCAGCCGGGCGACTAGCGACTTGTACGAGCAGTACTTC.

V is TRBV7-2 and J is TRBJ2-2; D call uncertain. From germline, CDR1 is SGHTA and CDR2 FQGNSA. Trimming cost V 0 bases and J 13 bases, with 12 bases left between them. The CDR3 runs to 13 residues. The CDR3 nucleotides read TGTGCCAGCAGCTTAGCGCCCCGGGTCGGGCTGTTTTTT. It codes for CASSLAPRVGLFF.

The CDR3 coding sequence is TGCGCCAGCAGCGGGACCCAGGGTGCTGAAGCTTTCTTT. It codes for CASSGTQGAEAFF. The chain recombines TRBV5-1 with TRBJ1-1, with D maybe TRBD1 (5 bases). The CDR3 sequence is 13 residues long. V gave up 4 bases and J gave up 6 bases, with 13 bases separating them. Germline assignment: CDR1 SGHRS and CDR2 YFSETQ.

CDR3 loop: CASSRARDSYEQYF. The CDR3 coding sequence is TGCGCCAGCAGCCGGGCTAGGGACTCCTACGAGCAGTACTTC. The rearrangement uses TRBV4-3 and TRBJ2-7, with unresolved D. The CDR3 length is 14 residues. V lost 4 bases to trimming and J lost 0 bases, with 10 bases between them. CDR1 is LGHNA, CDR2 YSLEER, per germline.